This passage covers 23 T cell receptor beta chains from one sample sequenced in a study of shared clonotypes between healthy human individuals. The assay was immunoSEQ multiplex PCR, and TCRdb's table has in-frame clones only and misses some. The sample comprises millions of clones, 95% of which are singletons, and roughly 0.13% rests with the top ten. Material: naive CD4+ T cells sorted from blood. The subset is: CD45RA+ positively selected. The receptors shown here come from a man between 18 and 35 years old in good health.

This chain links TRBV5-4 with TRBJ2-1, with 10 positions matching TRBD2. V was pared by 4 bases and J by 4 bases, with 5 bases of the junction left unmatched. The CDR3 is made up of 15 amino acids. Germline CDR1 is SGHNT and CDR2 is YYREEE (reference sequence). The CDR3 loop reads CASSQSGGAYNEQFF. CDR3 DNA sequence: TGTGCCAGCAGCCAGAGCGGGGGGGCTTACAATGAGCAGTTCTTC.

The V call is TRBV19, the J call TRBJ2-7, with 10 bases aligning to TRBD2. CDR1 is LNHDA and CDR2 is SQIVND in the germline V gene (reference sequence). The CDR3 runs 15 residues. J gave up 4 bases and V 4 bases, and 7 bases lay outside the gene matches. CDR3 region: CASSTASGRRYEQYF. CDR3 sequence (DNA): TGTGCCAGTAGTACCGCTAGCGGGAGACGGTACGAGCAGTACTTC.

The chain employs TRBV10-3 and TRBJ2-2; 13 nucleotides agree with TRBD2. The CDR3 sequence is 17 residues long. V dropped 6 bases and J dropped 0; count of bases not matched to a gene: 4. CDR1 is ENHRY, CDR2 SYGVKD, per germline. The CDR3 here is CAIREGTSGTNTGELFF. CDR3 DNA: TGTGCCATCAGGGAAGGGACTAGCGGGACGAACACCGGGGAGCTGTTTTTT.

The chain combines TRBV28 with TRBJ1-1, with TRBD1 matching 7 bases. There are 14 residues in the CDR3. J gave up 8 bases and V 5 bases, and 11 bases lay outside the gene matches. Germline V gives CDR1 MDHEN, CDR2 SYDVKM. DNA of the CDR3: TGTGCCAGCAGTCGCTCCGGGACAGAGTTAGAAGCTTTCTTT. It encodes CASSRSGTELEAFF.

The chain combines TRBV7-2 with TRBJ2-3, with 7 positions matching TRBD2. With V trimmed by 4 bases and J by 8 bases, 9 bases remained unmatched. The CDR3 covers 14 residues. Germline V gene lookup returns CDR1 SGHTA and CDR2 FQGNSA. The CDR3 reads CASSSRHPGGTQYF. For the CDR3, the DNA is TGTGCCAGCAGCTCCCGGCACCCGGGGGGTACGCAGTATTTT.

This clone was picked up a small number of times. The rearrangement joins TRBV5-4 to TRBJ1-5; D gene ambiguous. The CDR3 is 13 amino acids. In germline, CDR1 is SGHNT, CDR2 YYREEE (reference sequence). The V and J ends lost 0 bases and 8 bases respectively, with 9 bases between them. The CDR3 sequence is CASSLALGEPQHF. The CDR3 bases are TGTGCCAGCAGCTTGGCTCTCGGGGAGCCCCAGCATTTT. The variable domain in full, completed from reference TRBV5-4 and TRBJ1-5, reads ETGVTQSPTHLIKTRGQQVTLRCSSQSGHNTVSWYQQALGQGPQFIFQYYREEENGRGNFPPRFSGLQFPNYSSELNVNALELDDSALYLCASSLALGEPQHFGDGTRLSIL.

This clone occurred once. Other DNA sequences from this sample encode an identical CDR3 as well. V gene TRBV2 combines with J gene TRBJ2-7; 7 bases are shared with TRBD1. Per germline, CDR1 SNHLY and CDR2 FYNNEI. CDR3 length: 13 amino acids. V lost 4 bases to trimming and J lost 3 bases; unmatched junction nucleotides: 3. The CDR3 loop is CASSGQGFYEQYF. The CDR3 region has the DNA TGTGCCAGCAGTGGACAGGGTTTCTACGAGCAGTACTTC.

The gene calls are TRBV7-2 and TRBJ2-3; D gene ambiguous. V was cut by 5 bases and J by 0 bases, with 6 bases left in between. The CDR3 sequence is 13 residues long. Germline lookup yields CDR1 SGHTA and CDR2 FQGNSA. DNA of the CDR3: TGTGCCAGCAGCGCCCCTAGCACAGATACGCAGTATTTT. This encodes CASSAPSTDTQYF.

The gene calls are TRBV18 and TRBJ2-1; D is unclear. CDR1 and CDR2 from the germline V gene are KGHSH and LQKENI. Trimming cost V 6 bases and J 4 bases, with 7 bases left between them. CDR3 size: 12 residues. CDR3 protein: CASSPTYNEQFF. In nucleotides, the CDR3 is TGTGCCAGCTCCCCGACTTACAATGAGCAGTTCTTC.

With respect to this clone: In the same sample, other DNA sequences code for this CDR3. The chain carries TRBV18 and TRBJ1-1, with TRBD1 matching 8 bases. Looked up from germline, CDR1 is KGHSH and CDR2 is LQKENI. Germline trimming cut 3 bases from V and 0 bases from J; bases unmatched to any gene: 3. CDR3 size: 15 residues. CDR3 sequence reads: CASSPTGGMNTEAFF. The DNA of the CDR3 is TGTGCCAGCTCACCCACAGGGGGAATGAACACTGAAGCTTTCTTT.

V is TRBV5-6 and J is TRBJ2-3, with D maybe TRBD1 (5 bases). The CDR3 length is 15 residues. Looked up from germline, CDR1 is SGHDT and CDR2 is YYEEEE. Trimming took 4 bases from V and 1 from J, leaving 13 bases between them. DNA for the CDR3: TGTGCCAGCAGCGGGGCAGGGAAAGGCACAGATACGCAGTATTTT. Residues: CASSGAGKGTDTQYF.

V usage is TRBV20-1 and J usage is TRBJ1-2; no clear D gene. Germline CDR1 DFQATT, CDR2 SNEGSKA (reference sequence). This CDR3 comprises 11 residues. Trimming shortened V by 6 bases and J by 5 bases, and 10 bases separated the two germline ends. The CDR3 nucleotides read TGCAGTGCCCCTTTCGGGTATGGCTACACCTTC. Translated, it gives CSAPFGYGYTF.

About this clone: This may be a read error: a much more frequent sequence differs by one nucleotide. This CDR3 is also generated by other DNA sequences in the sample. The chain uses TRBV19 and TRBJ2-2; D call uncertain. Germline V CDR1 and CDR2: LNHDA, SQIVND (reference sequence). Trimming left V 3 bases short and J 5 bases short, with 4 bases between. This CDR3 comprises 12 residues. Written as DNA, the CDR3 is TGTGCCAGTAGTATTAGGACCGGGGAGCTGTTTTTT. Translation: CASSIRTGELFF.

V usage is TRBV4-1 and J usage is TRBJ2-5, with D unclear. V gave up 0 bases and J gave up 1 base, with 12 bases separating them. The CDR3 is 16 residues long. Germline loops: CDR1 MGHRA, CDR2 YSYEKL. The CDR3 reads CASSQDTGLSQETQYF. The CDR3 DNA reads TGCGCCAGCAGCCAAGATACTGGTCTGAGCCAAGAGACCCAGTACTTC.

This rearrangement joins TRBV27 to TRBJ2-7; possible D gene TRBD2, 6 bases. The CDR3 extends over 16 amino acids. Germline V gives CDR1 MNHEY, CDR2 SMNVEV (reference sequence). V dropped 10 bases and J dropped 3 bases, with 25 bases sitting between them. The CDR3 region is CATRYPGASVNYEQYF. Here the CDR3 DNA reads TGTGCCACCAGATATCCCGGAGCTAGCGTTAACTACGAGCAGTACTTC.

V and J are TRBV18 and TRBJ1-1; tentatively, D is TRBD1 (6 bases). The CDR3 spans 13 residues. V lost 5 bases and J lost 2, with 9 bases in between. Germline CDR1 and CDR2: KGHSH and LQKENI. This chain's CDR3 is CASSEDRNTEAFF. The CDR3 DNA reads TGTGCCAGCTCAGAGGACAGAAACACTGAAGCTTTCTTT.

The V call is TRBV2, the J call TRBJ2-4; D not certain. Trimming stripped 2 bases from V and 3 bases from J, with 11 bases between. CDR1 is SNHLY and CDR2 is FYNNEI in the germline V gene. This CDR3 has 15 residues. CDR3 protein: CASSETRLGKNIQYF. The CDR3 bases are TGTGCCAGCAGTGAAACGAGGCTCGGCAAAAACATTCAGTACTTC.

V usage is TRBV20-1 and J usage is TRBJ2-5; D uncertain. Germline V gene data show CDR1 as DFQATT and CDR2 as SNEGSKA (reference sequence). This CDR3 has 11 residues. Trimming took off 3 bases at V and 3 bases at J, with 5 bases between the two ends. The CDR3 sequence is CSASSEETQYF. The CDR3 bases are TGCAGTGCTAGTTCCGAAGAGACCCAGTACTTC.

The rearrangement links TRBV28 to TRBJ1-5; possibly TRBD1 for D (6 bases). The CDR3 covers 14 residues. Per germline, CDR1 MDHEN and CDR2 SYDVKM. Trimming shortened V by 5 bases and J by 0 bases, and 8 bases separated the two germline ends. The chain's CDR3 is CASSRTVSNQPQHF. DNA of the CDR3: TGTGCCAGCAGTCGGACAGTTAGCAATCAGCCCCAGCATTTT.

The DNA for the CDR3 is TGCAGTGCTCCTTTAACCTACGAGCAGTACTTC. It encodes CSAPLTYEQYF. The rearrangement joins TRBV20-1 to TRBJ2-7; no reliable D call. The germline V gene encodes CDR1 DFQATT and CDR2 SNEGSKA (reference sequence). The CDR3 runs to 11 residues. Trimming pared 5 bases from V and 2 bases from J, leaving 7 bases between.

The chain's CDR3 is CASSLLAEAYNEQFF. DNA of the CDR3: TGCGCCAGCAGCTTATTAGCGGAGGCGTACAATGAGCAGTTCTTC. The chain joins TRBV5-1 to TRBJ2-1; possibly TRBD2 for D (6 bases). Between the trimmed V and J ends, which lost 2 bases and 4 bases, there was a span of 13 bases. Looked up from germline, CDR1 is SGHRS and CDR2 is YFSETQ. This CDR3 spans 15 amino acids.

Concerning this clone itself: Other DNA sequences within the sample encode an identical CDR3. The chain employs TRBV30 and TRBJ1-2; D not resolved. Deletions cut 0 bases from V and 4 bases from J, with 9 bases between. The CDR3 has 13 residues. Germline V lookup: CDR1 GTSNPN, CDR2 SVGIG (reference sequence). The CDR3 loop is CAWSVRRIYGYTF. CDR3 in DNA: TGTGCCTGGAGTGTACGGCGGATCTATGGCTACACCTTC.

As concerns this clone: Additional DNA sequences in this sample encode the identical CDR3. The rearrangement joins TRBV7-9 to TRBJ1-1; no firm D call. V was shortened by 0 bases and J by 1 base, with 6 bases between the two germline ends. The germline CDR1 and CDR2 sequences are SEHNR and FQNEAQ (reference sequence). There are 14 residues in the CDR3. The CDR3: CASSLALGNTEAFF. The CDR3 DNA is TGTGCCAGCAGCTTAGCGCTAGGGAACACTGAAGCTTTCTTT.